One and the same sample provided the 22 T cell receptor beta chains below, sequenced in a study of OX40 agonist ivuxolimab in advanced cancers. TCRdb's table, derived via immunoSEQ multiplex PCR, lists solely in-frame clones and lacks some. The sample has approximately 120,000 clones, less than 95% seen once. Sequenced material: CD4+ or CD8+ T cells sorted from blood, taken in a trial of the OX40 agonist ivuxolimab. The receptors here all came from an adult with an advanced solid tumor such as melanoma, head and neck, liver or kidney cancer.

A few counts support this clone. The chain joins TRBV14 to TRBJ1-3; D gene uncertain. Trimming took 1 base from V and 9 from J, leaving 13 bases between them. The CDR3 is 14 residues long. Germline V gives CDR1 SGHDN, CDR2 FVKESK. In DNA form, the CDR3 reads TGTGCCAGCAGCCAAGGGACGGTAACGGGCACCATATATTTT. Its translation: CASSQGTVTGTIYF.

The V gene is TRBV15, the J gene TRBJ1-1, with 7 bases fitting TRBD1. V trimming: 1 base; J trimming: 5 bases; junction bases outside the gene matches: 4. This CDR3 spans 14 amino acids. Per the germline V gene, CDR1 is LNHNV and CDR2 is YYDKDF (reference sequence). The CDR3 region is CATSRGGQRTEAFF. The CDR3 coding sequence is TGTGCCACCAGCAGAGGGGGACAGCGTACTGAAGCTTTCTTT.

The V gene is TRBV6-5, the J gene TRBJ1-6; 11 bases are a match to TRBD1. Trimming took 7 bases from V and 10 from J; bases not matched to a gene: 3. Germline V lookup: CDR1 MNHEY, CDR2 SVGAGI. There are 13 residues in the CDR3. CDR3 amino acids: CASIGTGGSPLHF. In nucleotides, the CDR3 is TGTGCCAGCATCGGGACAGGGGGATCACCCCTCCACTTT.

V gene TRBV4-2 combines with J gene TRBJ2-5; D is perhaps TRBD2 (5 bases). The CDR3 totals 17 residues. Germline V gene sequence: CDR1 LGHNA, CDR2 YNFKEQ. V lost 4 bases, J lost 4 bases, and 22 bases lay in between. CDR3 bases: TGTGCCAGCAGCCGAGGGAACAAGGGCCCCGAAGGAGAGACCCAGTACTTC. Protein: CASSRGNKGPEGETQYF.

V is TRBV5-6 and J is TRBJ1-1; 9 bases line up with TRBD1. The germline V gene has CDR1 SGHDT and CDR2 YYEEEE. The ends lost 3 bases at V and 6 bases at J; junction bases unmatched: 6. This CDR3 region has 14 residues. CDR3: CASSYRGPRAEAFF. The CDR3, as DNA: TGTGCCAGCAGCTACAGGGGGCCGAGGGCTGAAGCTTTCTTT. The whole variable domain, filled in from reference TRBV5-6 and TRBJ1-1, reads DAGVTQSPTHLIKTRGQQVTLRCSPKSGHDTVSWYQQALGQGPQFIFQYYEEEERQRGNFPDRFSGHQFPNYSSELNVNALLLGDSALYLCASSYRGPRAEAFFGQGTRLTVV.

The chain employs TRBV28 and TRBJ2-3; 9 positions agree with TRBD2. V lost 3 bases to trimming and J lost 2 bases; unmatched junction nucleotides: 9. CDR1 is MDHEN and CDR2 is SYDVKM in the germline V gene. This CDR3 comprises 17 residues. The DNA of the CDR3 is TGTGCCAGCAGTTTCCGTCTAGCGGGATCTACCACAGATACGCAGTATTTT. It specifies CASSFRLAGSTTDTQYF.

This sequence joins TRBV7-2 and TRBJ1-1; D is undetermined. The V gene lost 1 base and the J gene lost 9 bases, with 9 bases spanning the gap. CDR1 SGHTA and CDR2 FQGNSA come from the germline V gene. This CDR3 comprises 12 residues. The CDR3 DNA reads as TGTGCCAGCAGCTTAGACCGGAACCAAGCTTTCTTT. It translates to CASSLDRNQAFF.

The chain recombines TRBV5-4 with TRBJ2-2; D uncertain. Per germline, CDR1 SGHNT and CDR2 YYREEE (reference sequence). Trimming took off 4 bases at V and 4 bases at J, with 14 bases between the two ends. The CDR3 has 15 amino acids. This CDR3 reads CASSAGAFLTGELFF. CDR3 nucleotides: TGTGCCAGCAGCGCCGGAGCCTTCCTCACCGGGGAGCTGTTTTTT. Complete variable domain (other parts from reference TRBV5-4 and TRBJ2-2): ETGVTQSPTHLIKTRGQQVTLRCSSQSGHNTVSWYQQALGQGPQFIFQYYREEENGRGNFPPRFSGLQFPNYSSELNVNALELDDSALYLCASSAGAFLTGELFFGEGSRLTVL.

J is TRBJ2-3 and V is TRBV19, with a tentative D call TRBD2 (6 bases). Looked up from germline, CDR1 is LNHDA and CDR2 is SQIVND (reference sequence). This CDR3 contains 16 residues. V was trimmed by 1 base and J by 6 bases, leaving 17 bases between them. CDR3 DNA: TGTGCCAGTAGTATAGGCTTAGGCGGGACCGAGGATACGCAGTATTTT. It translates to CASSIGLGGTEDTQYF.

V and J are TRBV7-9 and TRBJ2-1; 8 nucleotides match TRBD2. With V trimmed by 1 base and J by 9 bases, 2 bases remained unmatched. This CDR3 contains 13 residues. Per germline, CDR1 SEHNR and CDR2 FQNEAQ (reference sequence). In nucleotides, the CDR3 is TGTGCCAGCAGCTTAGATAGCGGGATTGAGCAGTTCTTC. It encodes CASSLDSGIEQFF.

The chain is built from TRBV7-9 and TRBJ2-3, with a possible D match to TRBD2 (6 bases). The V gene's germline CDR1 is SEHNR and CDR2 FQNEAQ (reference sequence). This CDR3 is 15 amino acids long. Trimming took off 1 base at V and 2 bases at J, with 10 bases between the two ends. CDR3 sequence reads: CASSLGTTLTDTQYF. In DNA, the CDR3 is TGTGCCAGCAGCTTAGGGACTACCCTCACAGATACGCAGTATTTT.

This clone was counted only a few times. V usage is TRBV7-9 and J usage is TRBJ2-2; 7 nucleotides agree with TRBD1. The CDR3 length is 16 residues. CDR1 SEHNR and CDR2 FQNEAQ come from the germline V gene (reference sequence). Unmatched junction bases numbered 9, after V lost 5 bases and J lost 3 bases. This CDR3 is CASSPRQGFDTGELFF. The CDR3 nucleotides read TGTGCCAGCAGCCCCCGACAGGGATTCGACACCGGGGAGCTGTTTTTT.

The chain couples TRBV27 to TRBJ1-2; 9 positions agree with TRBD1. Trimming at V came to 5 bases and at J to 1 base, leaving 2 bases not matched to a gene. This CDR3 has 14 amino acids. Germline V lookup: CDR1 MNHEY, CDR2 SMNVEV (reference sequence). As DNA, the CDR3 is TGTGCCAGCAGTACAGGGGGCGTTAACTATGGCTACACCTTC. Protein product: CASSTGGVNYGYTF.

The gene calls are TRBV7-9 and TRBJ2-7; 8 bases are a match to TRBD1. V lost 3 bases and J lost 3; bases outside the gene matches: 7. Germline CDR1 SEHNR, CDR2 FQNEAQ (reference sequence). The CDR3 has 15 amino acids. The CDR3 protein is CASSFSAGGGYEQYF. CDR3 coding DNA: TGTGCCAGCAGCTTTAGCGCAGGGGGCGGCTACGAGCAGTACTTC.

CDR3 DNA: TGCGCCAGTTCCGCGACACGCAGAACCTACGAGCAGTACTTC. Protein: CASSATRRTYEQYF. This chain links TRBV5-1 with TRBJ2-7; D gene uncertain. This CDR3 is built from 14 residues. CDR1 is SGHRS, CDR2 YFSETQ, per germline. Trimming removed 8 bases at V and 2 bases at J, with 17 bases between.

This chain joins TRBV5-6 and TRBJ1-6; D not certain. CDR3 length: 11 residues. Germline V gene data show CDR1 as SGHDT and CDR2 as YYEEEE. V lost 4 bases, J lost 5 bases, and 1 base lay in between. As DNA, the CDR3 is TGTGCCAGCAGCAATAATTCACCCCTCCACTTT. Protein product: CASSNNSPLHF.

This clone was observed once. CDR3 residues: CSFTGTSGRDYNEQFF. DNA for the CDR3: TGCAGCTTTACCGGGACTAGCGGGAGGGATTACAATGAGCAGTTCTTC. The chain employs TRBV29-1 and TRBJ2-1, with 16 nucleotides matching TRBD2. CDR1 SQVTM and CDR2 ANQGSEA come from the germline V gene. The J segment lost 4 bases and the V segment lost 8 bases, leaving 8 bases of the junction unmatched. The CDR3 is 16 amino acids.

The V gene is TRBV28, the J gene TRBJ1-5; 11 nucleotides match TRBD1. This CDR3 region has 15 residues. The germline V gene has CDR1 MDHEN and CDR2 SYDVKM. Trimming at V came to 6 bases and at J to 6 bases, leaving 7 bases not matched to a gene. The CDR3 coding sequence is TGTGCCAGCAGCCCTGGACAGGGGGCGATTCAGCCCCAGCATTTT. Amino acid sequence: CASSPGQGAIQPQHF.

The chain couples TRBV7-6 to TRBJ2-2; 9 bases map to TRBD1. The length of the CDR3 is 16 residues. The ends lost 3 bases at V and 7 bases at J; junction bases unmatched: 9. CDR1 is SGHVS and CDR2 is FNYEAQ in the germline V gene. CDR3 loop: CASSFGLQGADGELFF. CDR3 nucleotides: TGTGCCAGCAGCTTCGGTTTACAGGGGGCAGACGGGGAGCTGTTTTTT. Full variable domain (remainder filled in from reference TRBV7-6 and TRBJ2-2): GAGVSQSPRYKVTKRGQDVALRCDPISGHVSLYWYRQALGQGPEFLTYFNYEAQQDKSGLPNDRFSAERPEGSISTLTIQRTEQRDSAMYRCASSFGLQGADGELFFGEGSRLTVL.

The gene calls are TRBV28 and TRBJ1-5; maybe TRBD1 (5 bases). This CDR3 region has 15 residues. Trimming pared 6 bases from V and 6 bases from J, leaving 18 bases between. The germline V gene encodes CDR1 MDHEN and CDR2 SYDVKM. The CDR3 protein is CASSRPGGGGQPQHF. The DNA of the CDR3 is TGTGCCAGCAGCCGACCGGGGGGAGGTGGTCAGCCCCAGCATTTT. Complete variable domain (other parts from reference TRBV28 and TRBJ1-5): DVKVTQSSRYLVKRTGEKVFLECVQDMDHENMFWYRQDPGLGLRLIYFSYDVKMKEKGDIPEGYSVSREKKERFSLILESASTNQTSMYLCASSRPGGGGQPQHFGDGTRLSIL.

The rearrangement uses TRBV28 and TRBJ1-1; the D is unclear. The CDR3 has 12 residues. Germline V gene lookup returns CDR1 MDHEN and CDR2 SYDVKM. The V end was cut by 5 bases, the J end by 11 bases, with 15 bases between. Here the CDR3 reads CASSPDRGEAFF. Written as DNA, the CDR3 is TGTGCCAGCAGTCCCGACCGGGGAGAGGCTTTCTTT.

The chain's CDR3 is CASSEKVAALTGANVLTF. The CDR3 nucleotides are TGTGCCAGCAGTGAGAAAGTTGCAGCTCTTACTGGGGCCAACGTCCTGACTTTC. The J gene is TRBJ2-6, the V gene TRBV6-1, with D uncertain. In germline, CDR1 is MNHNS, CDR2 SASEGT. This CDR3 is 18 amino acids long. V gave up 3 bases and J gave up 2 bases, with 17 bases separating them.